The source of this TCR beta chain is a study of OX40 agonist ivuxolimab in advanced cancers. Overall study context: Earlier treatment with anti-PD-1, anti-PD-L1 or anti-CTLA-4 was permitted, and 30% to 40% had received some.

Remarks on this clone: Its antigen is not identified.

General study points: In the expanded peripheral T cells, antigen specificity was never determined.

The protocol was immunoSEQ multiplex PCR, while the TCRdb copy is restricted to in-frame clones and leaves out a portion. The top ten hold under 2.5% of the sample, which has tens of thousands of clones, approximately 86% seen once. From germline, CDR1 is SGHRS and CDR2 YFSETQ. This CDR3 region has 13 residues. Trimming shortened V by 4 bases and J by 1 base, and 7 bases separated the two germline ends. The clonotype was recovered from an adult with an advanced solid tumor such as melanoma, head and neck, liver or kidney cancer. The chain couples TRBV5-1 to TRBJ2-3; D unclear. Here the sequenced sample was CD4+ or CD8+ T cells sorted from blood, taken in a trial of the OX40 agonist ivuxolimab. CDR3 bases: TGCGCCAGCAGCCTTTTTCGCACAGATACGCAGTATTTT. Protein sequence: CASSLFRTDTQYF. The full variable domain, in which reference TRBV5-1 and TRBJ2-3 provide the parts outside the CDR3, is KAGVTQTPRYLIKTRGQQVTLSCSPISGHRSVSWYQQTPGQGLQFLFEYFSETQRNKGNFPGRFSGRQFSNSRSEMNVSTLELGDSALYLCASSLFRTDTQYFGPGTRLTVL.